This T cell receptor (beta chain) originates from a study of T cell responses to AZD1222 COVID-19 vaccine. Study-wide context: Second-dose intervals near 4 or 12 weeks were combined.

Study results and caveats: Among the donors, most were white British and more were female, and clonal diversity was possibly underestimated.

The assay was immunoSEQ multiplex PCR, and TCRdb's table has in-frame clones only and misses some. Of under 300,000 clones in the sample, approximately 95% were seen once. Remarks on this clone: Its target is not known.

This receptor was obtained from an adult in good health. The starting material was peripheral blood, obtained on day 0 of AZD1222 vaccination.

DNA for the CDR3: TGTGCCAGCAGCCCTGGGACTAGCGGCAATGAGCAGTTCTTC. It encodes CASSPGTSGNEQFF. The J gene is TRBJ2-1, the V gene TRBV6-2 or TRBV6-3, with TRBD2 matching over 11 bases. Germline V CDR1 and CDR2: MNHEY, SVGEGT. The junction had 4 bases not matched to a gene; V was cut back by 6 bases and J by 6 bases. CDR3 length: 14 residues.